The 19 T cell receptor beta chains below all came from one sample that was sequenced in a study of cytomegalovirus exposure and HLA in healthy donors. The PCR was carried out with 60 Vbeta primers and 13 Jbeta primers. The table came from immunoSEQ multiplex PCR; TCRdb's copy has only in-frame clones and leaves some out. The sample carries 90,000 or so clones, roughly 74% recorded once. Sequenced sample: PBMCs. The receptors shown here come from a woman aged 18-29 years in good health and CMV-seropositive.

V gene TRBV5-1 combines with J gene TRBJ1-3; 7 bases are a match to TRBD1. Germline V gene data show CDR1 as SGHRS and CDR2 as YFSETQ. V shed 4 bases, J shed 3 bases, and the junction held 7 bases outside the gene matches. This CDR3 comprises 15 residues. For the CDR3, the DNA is TGCGCCAGCAGCCTTACAGGGGTTATTGGAAACACCATATATTTT. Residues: CASSLTGVIGNTIYF.

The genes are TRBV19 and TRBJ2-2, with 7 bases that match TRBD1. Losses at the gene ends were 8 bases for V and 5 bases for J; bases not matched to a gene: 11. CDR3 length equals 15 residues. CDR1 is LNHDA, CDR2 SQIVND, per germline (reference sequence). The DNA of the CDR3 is TGTGCCAGTGGACCGGCTACAGGGGTAACCGGGGAGCTGTTTTTT. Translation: CASGPATGVTGELFF. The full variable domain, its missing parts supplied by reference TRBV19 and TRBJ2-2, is DGGITQSPKYLFRKEGQNVTLSCEQNLNHDAMYWYRQDPGQGLRLIYYSQIVNDFQKGDIAEGYSVSREKKESFPLTVTSAQKNPTAFYLCASGPATGVTGELFFGEGSRLTVL.

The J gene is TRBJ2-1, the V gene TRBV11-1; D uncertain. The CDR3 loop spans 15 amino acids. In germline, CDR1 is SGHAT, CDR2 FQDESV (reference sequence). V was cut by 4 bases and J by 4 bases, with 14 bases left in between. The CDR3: CASSSRLDPYNEQFF. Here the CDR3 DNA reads TGTGCCAGCAGCTCCCGGCTAGACCCTTACAATGAGCAGTTCTTC.

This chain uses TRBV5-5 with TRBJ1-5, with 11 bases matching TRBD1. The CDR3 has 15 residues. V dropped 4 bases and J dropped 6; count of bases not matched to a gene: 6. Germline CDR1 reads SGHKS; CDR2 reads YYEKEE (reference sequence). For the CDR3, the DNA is TGTGCCAGCAGCCCGGGACAGGGGGTAGCTCAGCCCCAGCATTTT. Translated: CASSPGQGVAQPQHF.

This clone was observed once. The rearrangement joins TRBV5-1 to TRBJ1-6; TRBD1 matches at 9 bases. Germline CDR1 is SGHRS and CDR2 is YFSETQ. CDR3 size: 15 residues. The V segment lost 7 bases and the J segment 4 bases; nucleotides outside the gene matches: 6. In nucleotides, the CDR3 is TGCGCCAGCTCGCGGACAGGGGATTATAATTCACCCCTCCACTTT. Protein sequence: CASSRTGDYNSPLHF.

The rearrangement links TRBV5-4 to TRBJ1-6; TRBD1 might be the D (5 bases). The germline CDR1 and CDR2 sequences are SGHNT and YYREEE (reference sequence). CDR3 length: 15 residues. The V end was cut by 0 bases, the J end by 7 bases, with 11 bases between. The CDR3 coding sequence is TGTGCCAGCAGCTTGGCTCAGGGTGGGAATTCACCCCTCCACTTT. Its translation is CASSLAQGGNSPLHF.

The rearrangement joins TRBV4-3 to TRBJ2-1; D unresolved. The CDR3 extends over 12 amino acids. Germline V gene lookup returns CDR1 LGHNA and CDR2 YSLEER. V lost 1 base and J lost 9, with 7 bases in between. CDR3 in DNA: TGCGCCAGCAGCCAAGTGTCCGGTGAGCAGTTCTTC. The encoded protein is CASSQVSGEQFF.

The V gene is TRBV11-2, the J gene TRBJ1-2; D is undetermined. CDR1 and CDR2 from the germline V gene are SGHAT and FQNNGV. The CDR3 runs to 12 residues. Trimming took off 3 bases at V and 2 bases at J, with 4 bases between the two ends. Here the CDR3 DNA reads TGTGCCAGCAGCTTCGGGAACTATGGCTACACCTTC. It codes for CASSFGNYGYTF.

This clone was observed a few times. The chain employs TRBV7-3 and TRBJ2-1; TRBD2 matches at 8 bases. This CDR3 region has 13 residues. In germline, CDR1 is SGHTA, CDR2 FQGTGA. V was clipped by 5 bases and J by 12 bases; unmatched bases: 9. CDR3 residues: CASSPNSGTRQFF. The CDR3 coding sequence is TGTGCCAGCAGCCCCAATAGCGGGACCAGGCAGTTCTTC.

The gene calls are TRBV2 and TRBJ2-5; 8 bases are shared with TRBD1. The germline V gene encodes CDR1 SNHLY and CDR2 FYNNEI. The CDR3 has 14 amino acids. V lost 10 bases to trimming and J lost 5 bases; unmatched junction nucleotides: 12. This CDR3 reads CATGQGEGWETQYF. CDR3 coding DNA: TGTGCCACCGGACAGGGAGAGGGTTGGGAGACCCAGTACTTC.

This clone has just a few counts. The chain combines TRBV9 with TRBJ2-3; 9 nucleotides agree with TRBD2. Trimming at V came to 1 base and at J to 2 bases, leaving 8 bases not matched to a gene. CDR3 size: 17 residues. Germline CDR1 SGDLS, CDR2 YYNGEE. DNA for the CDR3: TGTGCCAGCAGCGTATCTGGCGGGGGGGTCCCCACAGATACGCAGTATTTT. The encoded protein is CASSVSGGGVPTDTQYF.

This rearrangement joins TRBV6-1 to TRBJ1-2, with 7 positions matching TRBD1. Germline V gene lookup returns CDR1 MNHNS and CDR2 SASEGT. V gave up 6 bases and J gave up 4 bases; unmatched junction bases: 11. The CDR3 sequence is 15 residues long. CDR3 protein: CASSPGGSEVYGYTF. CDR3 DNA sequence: TGTGCCAGCAGCCCAGGGGGATCCGAGGTCTATGGCTACACCTTC.

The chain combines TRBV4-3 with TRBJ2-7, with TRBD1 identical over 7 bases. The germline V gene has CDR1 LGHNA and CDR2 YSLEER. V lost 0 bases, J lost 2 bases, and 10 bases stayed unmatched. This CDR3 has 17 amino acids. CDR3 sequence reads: CASSQDLRQGNPYEQYF. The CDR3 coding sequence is TGCGCCAGCAGCCAAGACCTCCGACAGGGCAATCCCTACGAGCAGTACTTC.

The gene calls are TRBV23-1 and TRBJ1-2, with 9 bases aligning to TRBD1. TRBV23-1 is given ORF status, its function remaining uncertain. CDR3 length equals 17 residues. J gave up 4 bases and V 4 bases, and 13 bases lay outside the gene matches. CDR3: CASSPRDRDRVSYGYTF. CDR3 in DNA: TGCGCCAGCAGTCCCCGGGACCGGGACAGGGTCTCCTATGGCTACACCTTC.

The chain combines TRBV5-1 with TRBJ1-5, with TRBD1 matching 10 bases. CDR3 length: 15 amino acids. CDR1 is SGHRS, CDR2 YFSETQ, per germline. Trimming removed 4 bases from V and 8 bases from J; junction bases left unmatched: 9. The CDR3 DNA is TGCGCCAGCAGCCCGACAGGGGGCGGCAAGGAGCCCCAGCATTTT. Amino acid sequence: CASSPTGGGKEPQHF.

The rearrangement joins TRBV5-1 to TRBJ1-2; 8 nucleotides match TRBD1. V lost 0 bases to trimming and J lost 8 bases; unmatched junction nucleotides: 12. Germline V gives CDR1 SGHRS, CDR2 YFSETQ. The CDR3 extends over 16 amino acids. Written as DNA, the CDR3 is TGCGCCAGCAGCTTGGGGACAGGGCGGATTGAGAGCGGCTACACCTTC. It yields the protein CASSLGTGRIESGYTF.

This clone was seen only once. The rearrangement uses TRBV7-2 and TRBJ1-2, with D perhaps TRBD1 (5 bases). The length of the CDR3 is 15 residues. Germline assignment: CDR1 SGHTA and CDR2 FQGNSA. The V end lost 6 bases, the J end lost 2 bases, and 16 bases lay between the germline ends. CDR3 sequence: CASSMGRAENYGYTF. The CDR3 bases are TGTGCCAGCAGTATGGGCAGGGCCGAGAACTATGGCTACACCTTC.

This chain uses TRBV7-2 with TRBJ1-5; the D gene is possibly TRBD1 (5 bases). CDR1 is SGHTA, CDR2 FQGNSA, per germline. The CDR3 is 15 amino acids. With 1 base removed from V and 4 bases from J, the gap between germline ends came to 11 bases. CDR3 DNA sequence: TGTGCCAGCAGCTTAGGGGCAGGGTTAAATCAGCCCCAGCATTTT. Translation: CASSLGAGLNQPQHF.

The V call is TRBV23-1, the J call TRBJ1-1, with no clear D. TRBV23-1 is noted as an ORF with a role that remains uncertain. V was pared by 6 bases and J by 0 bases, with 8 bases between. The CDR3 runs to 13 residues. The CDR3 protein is CASSPQMNTEAFF. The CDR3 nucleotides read TGCGCCAGCAGCCCTCAGATGAACACTGAAGCTTTCTTT.